A selection of T cell receptor beta chains follows, all from one sample in a study of Graves' ophthalmopathy and Graves' hyperthyroidism. TCRdb reanalysed the multiplex PCR reads using MiXCR and keeps one entry per CDR3 protein. The top ten clones hold 11% of a sample with over a million distinct CDR3 sequences, 36% of them seen once. The sample consisted of peripheral blood or thyroid tissue (not recorded which). These receptor sequences come from an adult man with Graves' hyperthyroidism. Both conserved end residues are part of each CDR3. D genes are given only for firm matches. Only some rows state a clone size, as once, few, many or a class for expanded clones.

v_call	d_call	j_call	clone_size	cdr3_nt	cdr3_aa
TRBV5-5	-	TRBJ1-6	-	TGTGCCAGCAGCTTGGCCCCGGGCGTCCCTAATTCACCCCTCCACTTT	CASSLAPGVPNSPLHF
TRBV5-8	TRBD1	TRBJ1-5	many	TGTGCCAGCAGCTGGGACAGGAGTACTCAGCCCCAGCATTTT	CASSWDRSTQPQHF
TRBV5-1	-	TRBJ2-6	-	TGCGCCAGCAGCTCCATCGAGGTCGCAGGGGCCAACGTCCTGACTTTC	CASSSIEVAGANVLTF
TRBV20-1	-	TRBJ2-7	-	TGCAGTGCTAGAGAGATCCGAGAGCAGTACTTC	CSAREIREQYF
TRBV7-8	TRBD2	TRBJ2-7	many	TGTGCCAGCAGCGTCGGGACTAATGTCTACGAGCAGTACTTC	CASSVGTNVYEQYF
TRBV25-1	-	TRBJ2-5	-	TGTGCCAGCAGTGAACCCAGCGGAGTCTTCCAGGAGACCCAGTACTTC	CASSEPSGVFQETQYF
TRBV10-3	-	TRBJ2-7	few	TGTGCCAGCAGTTACGCCGGGAATTCCTACGAGCAGTACTTC	CASSYAGNSYEQYF
TRBV20-1	TRBD1	TRBJ1-5	few	TGCAGTGCTAGGAACAGGGGTGGCAATCAGCCCCAGCATTTT	CSARNRGGNQPQHF
TRBV4-2	-	TRBJ2-7	many	TGTGCCAGCAGCCTGGGACGACAATCCTACGAGCAGTACTTC	CASSLGRQSYEQYF
TRBV4-1	-	TRBJ2-7	-	TGCGCCAGCAGCCAAGTTGCAGGAACGTCGAATGAGCAGTACTTC	CASSQVAGTSNEQYF
TRBV4-1	TRBD1	TRBJ1-5	-	TGCGCCGGCAGCCCAGGGCGCCGGGACAGACCTCAGCCCCAGCATTTT	CAGSPGRRDRPQPQHF
TRBV29-1	TRBD1	TRBJ1-1	many	TGCAGCGCCTACAGGGGCGGGACTGAAGCTTTCTTT	CSAYRGGTEAFF
TRBV7-2	TRBD1	TRBJ2-3	-	TGTGCCAGCAGCTTGACAGGGGGGAAGGGTGGAGATACGCAGTATTTT	CASSLTGGKGGDTQYF
TRBV28	-	TRBJ2-5	few	TGTGCCAGCAGCCCTCTAGGGGGTGCGGACCAAGAGACCCAGTACTTC	CASSPLGGADQETQYF
TRBV10-2	-	TRBJ1-1	once	TGTGCCAGCAGTGACGTAAGGACACTGAACACTGAAGCTTTCTTT	CASSDVRTLNTEAFF
TRBV10-3	-	TRBJ1-2	many	TGTGCCATCAGTGGATGGTCCAACTATGGCTACACCTTC	CAISGWSNYGYTF
TRBV10-3	-	TRBJ2-5	-	TGTGCCATCAGTGAGTCCGCGGCGACCCAGTACTTC	CAISESAATQYF
TRBV7-9	-	TRBJ1-2	many	TGTGCCAGCAGCTTGGGGACGGGCCCGATGGGCTACACCTTC	CASSLGTGPMGYTF
TRBV12-3/TRBV12-4	-	TRBJ2-2	few	TGTGCCAGCCGAGTAGGGGGGGCCGGGGAGCTGTTTTTT	CASRVGGAGELFF
TRBV4-3	TRBD1	TRBJ2-2	few	TGCGCCAGCAGCCCCGGGACAGACACCACCGGGGAGCTGTTTTTT	CASSPGTDTTGELFF
TRBV29-1	TRBD1	TRBJ1-1	-	TGCAGCGTTCCCCTCACGACAGGGGTGAACACTGAAGCTTTCTTT	CSVPLTTGVNTEAFF
TRBV10-3	TRBD2	TRBJ2-5	-	TGTGCCTGGAGCGGGACTAGCGGGGAGTACCAAGAGACCCAGTACTTC	CAWSGTSGEYQETQYF
TRBV20-1	TRBD2	TRBJ2-7	-	TGCAGTGCTTTAGCCGGGACTAGCGGGAACTACGAGCAGTACTTC	CSALAGTSGNYEQYF
TRBV19	-	TRBJ1-1	many	TGTGCCAGTAGTATAACACTGGAAGCTTTCTTT	CASSITLEAFF
TRBV7-9	TRBD1	TRBJ2-5	many	TGTGCCAGCAGCTTGGACAGGGTGGAAGAGACCCAGTACTTC	CASSLDRVEETQYF
TRBV19	TRBD2	TRBJ2-2	few	TGTGCCAGTAGTACCCCTACTAGCGTCTTTCGCACCGGGGAGCTGTTTTTT	CASSTPTSVFRTGELFF
TRBV19	-	TRBJ1-4	-	TGTGCCAGTAGTATTCCCAAGACAGGCTCGGCTAATGAAAAACTGTTTTTT	CASSIPKTGSANEKLFF
TRBV29-1	-	TRBJ2-5	many	TGCAGCGTCGGGTCCCCACGGGAGACCCAGTACTTC	CSVGSPRETQYF
TRBV10-2	-	TRBJ1-2	-	TGTGCCATAGGGGGAGCAGGGAGCAACACCTTC	CAIGGAGSNTF
TRBV2	-	TRBJ2-5	-	TGTGCCAGCAGTGAATTGTACTTC	CASSELYF
TRBV6-6	-	TRBJ1-2	-	TGTGCCAGCAGTTACTCGAAGGGGCAGTATGGCTACACCTTC	CASSYSKGQYGYTF
TRBV7-2	-	TRBJ2-6	-	TGTGCCAGCAGCACCGGACAGAGCTCTGGGGCCAACGTCCTGACTTTC	CASSTGQSSGANVLTF
TRBV7-2	-	TRBJ2-5	-	TGTGCCAGCAGGGAAAAACAGGGTCAAGAGACCCAGTACTTC	CASREKQGQETQYF
TRBV20-1	TRBD2	TRBJ2-5	few	TGCAGTGCTAGAGGACTAGCGGGAGTGGAAGAGACCCAGTACTTC	CSARGLAGVEETQYF
TRBV7-2	-	TRBJ1-2	-	TGTGCCAGCAGCCCGACAGGCCCCTTACCATATGGCTACACCTTC	CASSPTGPLPYGYTF
TRBV6-5	-	TRBJ1-1	many	TGTGCCAGCGTCCATCAGGGAGGGGTCACTGAAGCTTTCTTT	CASVHQGGVTEAFF
TRBV29-1	-	TRBJ2-2	-	TGCAGCGTTGAGCAGGGGCTAATGAACACTGGGGAGCTGTTTTTT	CSVEQGLMNTGELFF
TRBV7-8	-	TRBJ1-5	many	TGTGCCAGCAGCCCCGCCCCGAATAGCAATCAGCCCCAGCATTTT	CASSPAPNSNQPQHF
TRBV5-5	-	TRBJ1-3	-	TGTGCCAGCAGCTTGGGGTTCTGGGACAACTCTGGAAACACCATATATTTT	CASSLGFWDNSGNTIYF
TRBV6-5	TRBD1	TRBJ1-2	-	TGTGCCAGCAGTTACCGGGACAGGGGGATGTATTTTGGCTACACCTTC	CASSYRDRGMYFGYTF
TRBV29-1	TRBD1	TRBJ1-1	-	TGCAGCATTCGAGGGACAGGGGGGATGAACACTGAAGCTTTCTTT	CSIRGTGGMNTEAFF
TRBV20-1	-	TRBJ2-2	-	TGCAGTGCTAGATTCGAGGGGCGTAACACCGGGGAGCTGCTTTTT	CSARFEGRNTGELLF
TRBV12-3/TRBV12-4	-	TRBJ2-2	few	TGTGCCAGCAGGACAGGAGAGGTCACCGGGGAGCTGTTTTTT	CASRTGEVTGELFF
TRBV5-1	-	TRBJ2-7	-	TGCGCCAGCAGCTTCTTCTTCGACACCTACGAGCAGTACTTC	CASSFFFDTYEQYF
TRBV29-1	-	TRBJ2-7	many	TGCAGCGTTGAAACTGGGACCTCCTACGAGCAGTACTTC	CSVETGTSYEQYF
TRBV10-3	TRBD1	TRBJ2-7	many	TGTGCCATCAGTGCAGGCCTAGGGACAGGGGCTTACGAGCAGTACTTC	CAISAGLGTGAYEQYF
TRBV6-6	-	TRBJ2-7	many	TGTGCCAGCAGTTACCCGGACAGCCCCTACGAGCAGTACTTC	CASSYPDSPYEQYF
TRBV29-1	-	TRBJ2-7	many	TGCAGCGCTAGAGGGATCTTAGACAGGGAGGCCGAGCAGTACTTC	CSARGILDREAEQYF
TRBV7-2	-	TRBJ1-6	-	TGTGCCAGCAGCCGATTCATCGTACAGTTCCTGCATAATTCACCCCTCCACTTT	CASSRFIVQFLHNSPLHF
TRBV25-1	-	TRBJ2-5	-	TGTGCCAGCAGTGAATACGGTAGCCCTAACAATGAGCAGTACTTC	CASSEYGSPNNEQYF
TRBV6-5	-	TRBJ2-7	-	TGTGCCAGCAGTTACCGAGACCGAGTCGAGCAGTACTTC	CASSYRDRVEQYF
TRBV6-6	-	TRBJ1-1	-	TGTGCCAGCAGTTACTCTGAGAACTCGAACACTGAAGCTTTCTTT	CASSYSENSNTEAFF
TRBV10-3	TRBD1	TRBJ2-5	many	TGTGCCACCAGGACAGGGAGAGAGACCCAGTACTTC	CATRTGRETQYF
TRBV30	-	TRBJ2-5	-	TGTGCCTGGAGCCCATACCGAGAGACCCAGTACTTC	CAWSPYRETQYF
TRBV27	-	TRBJ1-1	-	TGTGCCAGCAGTTTAGTGCCTCGGGTCAACCGGGCCACTGAAGCTTTCTTT	CASSLVPRVNRATEAFF
TRBV6-5	TRBD1	TRBJ1-4	many	TGTGCCAGCAGTTCCTGGGACAGGGCAGATGAAAAACTGTTTTTT	CASSSWDRADEKLFF
TRBV29-1	-	TRBJ2-5	-	TGCAGCGTTGAAGAGGGGTGGGAGACCCAGTACTTC	CSVEEGWETQYF
TRBV6-6	TRBD1	TRBJ1-5	few	TGTGCCAGCCAATGGAGACAGGGTCCCCAGCCCCAGCATTTT	CASQWRQGPQPQHF
TRBV7-2	TRBD1	TRBJ1-5	many	TGTGCCAGCAGGGGGACAGGGGAAAATCAGCCCCAGCATTTT	CASRGTGENQPQHF